This TCR beta chain was identified in a study of tumor and adjacent non-tumor tissue in lung cancer. Study details: There were 11 to 13 adenocarcinoma, 2 squamous cell carcinoma and 1 small cell lung cancer cases.

The CDR3 has 13 residues. CDR1 is MGHDK, CDR2 SYGVNS, per germline. V lost 6 bases to trimming and J lost 1 base, with 6 bases between them. The template was RNA from unsorted bulk tissue. TCRbeta libraries were built with three rounds of nested PCR, modified from ARM-PCR. TCRdb called the multiplex PCR reads again in MiXCR, with one record for every CDR3 protein. Of tens of thousands of distinct CDR3 sequences listed, roughly three fifths are singletons. Source material: lung tumor tissue. J is TRBJ2-2 and V is TRBV25-1; possible D gene TRBD1, 6 bases. This sequence originates from a man aged 45-65 years with non-small cell lung cancer. The CDR3 is CASRQGNTGELFF. The CDR3 DNA reads TGTGCCAGCAGACAGGGGAACACCGGGGAGCTGTTTTTT.